The present TCR beta chain was sequenced within a study of CD8+CD57+ T cells in acquired aplastic anemia. Study-level background: On average, sorted CD4+ and CD8+ cells gave roughly 3 ug of DNA.

Using genomic DNA as the template, TCR beta VDJ and CDR3 profiling was carried out. MiXCR, run by TCRdb on the reads, gives a single entry per CDR3 protein. The repertoire includes around 430,000 distinct CDR3 sequences, roughly a third of them detected once, and less than 0.85% sits in the top ten. The CDR3 length is 13 residues. The V and J ends lost 4 bases and 9 bases respectively, with 13 bases between them. Germline V gene data show CDR1 as SNHLY and CDR2 as FYNNEI. Notes on the study in general: The study identified more than 25 CD8+ CDR3 sequences shared by patients and controls.

With regard to this clonotype: Antigen specificity is unknown.

In patients chosen for sequencing, flow cytometry had shown CD8+CD57+ cell expansion. No therapy was given to patients before blood sampling. The material sequenced was sorted CD4+, CD8+, or CD8+CD57+ T cells (not recorded which) from PBMCs. This TCR came from a human donor with aplastic anemia. This chain links TRBV2 with TRBJ1-5; tentative D call: TRBD1 (5 bases). DNA of the CDR3: TGTGCCAGCAGTGTACAGGTTTATCTGCCCCAGCATTTT. Its protein is CASSVQVYLPQHF. Together with reference TRBV2 and TRBJ1-5, the CDR3 gives the full variable domain: EPEVTQTPSHQVTQMGQEVILRCVPISNHLYFYWYRQILGQKVEFLVSFYNNEISEKSEIFDDQFSVERPDGSNFTLKIRSTKLEDSAMYFCASSVQVYLPQHFGDGTRLSIL.